The 15 T cell receptor beta chains listed next were all sequenced from one sample in a study of shared clonotypes between healthy human individuals. TCRdb keeps only in-frame clones here, not all; method: immunoSEQ multiplex PCR. This table has approximately 480,000 clones, 75% to 80% appearing once. The sequenced material came from PBMCs. These receptors were collected from a woman aged 40 to 49 in good health. Some clones in this sample may be carry-over from other donors' samples.

This clone came up a few times. V gene TRBV7-3 combines with J gene TRBJ1-2, with no clear D. Looked up from germline, CDR1 is SGHTA and CDR2 is FQGTGA. Trimming stripped 5 bases from V and 1 base from J, with 8 bases between. The CDR3 extends over 13 amino acids. The CDR3 nucleotides are TGTGCCAGCAGCGGCCCCAATAACTATGGCTACACCTTC. This encodes CASSGPNNYGYTF.

The chain recombines TRBV28 with TRBJ1-2; D is uncertain. V lost 2 bases and J 4 bases, leaving 8 bases between the germline ends. CDR3 length: 13 residues. Germline V gives CDR1 MDHEN, CDR2 SYDVKM. The CDR3 is CASSLIGGYGYTF. The CDR3 region has the DNA TGTGCCAGCAGTTTAATCGGTGGCTATGGCTACACCTTC.

The chain combines TRBV27 with TRBJ2-1; possibly TRBD1 for D (5 bases). The CDR3 is 14 residues long. Looked up from germline, CDR1 is MNHEY and CDR2 is SMNVEV (reference sequence). V was cut by 1 base and J by 6 bases, with 10 bases left in between. CDR3 sequence: CASSLWQGRNEQFF. The DNA of the CDR3 is TGTGCCAGCAGTTTATGGCAGGGCCGCAATGAGCAGTTCTTC.

This rearrangement joins TRBV7-2 to TRBJ2-7; 10 bases are shared with TRBD2. CDR1 and CDR2 from the germline V gene are SGHTA and FQGNSA. CDR3 length equals 15 residues. J gave up 4 bases and V 4 bases, and 7 bases lay outside the gene matches. The CDR3 DNA sequence: TGTGCCAGCAGCTCCTGGGCTAGCGGGAGATACGAGCAGTACTTC. Its protein product is CASSSWASGRYEQYF.

The table lists this clone with many counts. The V gene is TRBV18, the J gene TRBJ2-2, with D possibly TRBD1 on 6 matching bases. V was cut by 3 bases and J by 6 bases, with 14 bases left in between. CDR3 length: 15 amino acids. CDR1 and CDR2 from the germline V gene are KGHSH and LQKENI. This CDR3 reads CASSPDGTSPGELFF. The CDR3 bases are TGTGCCAGCTCACCGGATGGGACATCTCCCGGGGAGCTGTTTTTT.

The V and J genes are TRBV28 and TRBJ1-2, with 9 bases lining up with TRBD1. V gave up 7 bases and J gave up 7 bases; unmatched junction bases: 7. Germline V gene lookup returns CDR1 MDHEN and CDR2 SYDVKM. The CDR3 loop spans 13 amino acids. The CDR3 protein is CASTMDRGSGYTF. CDR3 nucleotides: TGTGCCAGCACTATGGACAGGGGCTCTGGCTACACCTTC.

This chain connects TRBV11-2 to TRBJ2-1; D is uncertain. The CDR3 consists of 14 residues. From germline, CDR1 is SGHAT and CDR2 FQNNGV. V lost 5 bases, J lost 8 bases, and 16 bases lay in between. CDR3 DNA: TGTGCCAGCAGCCCGGATGTGATCTGGGATGAGCAGTTCTTC. The encoded protein is CASSPDVIWDEQFF.

The J gene is TRBJ2-5, the V gene TRBV2, with 9 bases identical to TRBD2. V trimming: 2 bases; J trimming: 5 bases; junction bases outside the gene matches: 9. Looked up from germline, CDR1 is SNHLY and CDR2 is FYNNEI. This CDR3 spans 16 amino acids. The CDR3 spells CASSELPLLAGETQYF. In nucleotides, the CDR3 is TGTGCCAGCAGTGAACTCCCTCTACTAGCGGGTGAGACCCAGTACTTC.

The chain combines TRBV5-4 with TRBJ2-1; 11 bases are shared with TRBD1. This CDR3 is 15 amino acids long. Germline CDR1 reads SGHNT; CDR2 reads YYREEE (reference sequence). V shed 4 bases and J 4 bases; nucleotides not matched to a gene: 4. The CDR3 region has the DNA TGTGCCAGCAGCCCCGGGACAGGGGGTTACAATGAGCAGTTCTTC. Translated: CASSPGTGGYNEQFF. Together with reference TRBV5-4 and TRBJ2-1, the CDR3 gives the full variable domain: ETGVTQSPTHLIKTRGQQVTLRCSSQSGHNTVSWYQQALGQGPQFIFQYYREEENGRGNFPPRFSGLQFPNYSSELNVNALELDDSALYLCASSPGTGGYNEQFFGPGTRLTVL.

The CDR3 here is CASSLGETSGSGYEQYF. CDR3 coding DNA: TGTGCCAGCAGCTTAGGAGAGACTAGCGGGAGTGGTTACGAGCAGTACTTC. The J gene is TRBJ2-7, the V gene TRBV11-2, with TRBD2 identical over 12 bases. Unmatched junction bases numbered 8, after V lost 1 base and J lost 4 bases. This CDR3 region has 17 residues. Germline-derived CDR1 and CDR2 are SGHAT and FQNNGV.

V is TRBV4-3 and J is TRBJ2-7; D possibly corresponds to TRBD1 (5 bases). V shed 4 bases and J shed 1 base, with 17 bases lying between them. Germline V gene data show CDR1 as LGHNA and CDR2 as YSLEER. The CDR3 length is 16 residues. In nucleotides, the CDR3 is TGCGCCAGCAGCCCCCTGCACCCAGACAGTTCCTACGAGCAGTACTTC. Its translation: CASSPLHPDSSYEQYF.

On this clone itself: A much bigger clone sits one base away, suggesting this may be a read error. The gene calls are TRBV4-1 and TRBJ1-5; a weak D match, TRBD1 (6 bases). Trimming left V 2 bases short and J 4 bases short, with 6 bases between. Germline CDR1 MGHRA, CDR2 YSYEKL. CDR3 length equals 13 residues. DNA of the CDR3: TGCGCCAGCAGCCAACAGGGGAATCAGCCCCAGCATTTT. It yields the protein CASSQQGNQPQHF.

J is TRBJ2-5 and V is TRBV6-1; 8 bases line up with TRBD2. Germline CDR1 MNHNS, CDR2 SASEGT. The CDR3 spans 13 residues. V shed 2 bases and J 10 bases; nucleotides not matched to a gene: 6. The CDR3 DNA follows: TGTGCCAGCAGTGAATATGCCGGGGGGGGCCAGTACTTC. Translated, it gives CASSEYAGGGQYF.

The chain employs TRBV7-2 and TRBJ2-5, with TRBD1 identical over 8 bases. This CDR3 comprises 15 residues. Germline loops: CDR1 SGHTA, CDR2 FQGNSA. V lost 5 bases and J lost 11; bases outside the gene matches: 16. DNA of the CDR3: TGTGCCAGCAGCGCACAGACAGGGGTAACGAGGGAGCAGTACTTC. It encodes CASSAQTGVTREQYF.

CDR3 region: CASSSRALAGLETQYF. The DNA of the CDR3 is TGTGCCAGCAGCTCCAGGGCACTAGCGGGACTCGAGACCCAGTACTTC. The V gene is TRBV11-2, the J gene TRBJ2-5, with 10 bases aligning to TRBD2. CDR3 length: 16 amino acids. The germline CDR1 and CDR2 sequences are SGHAT and FQNNGV. The V gene end was trimmed by 4 bases and the J gene end by 5 bases; junction bases not matched to a gene: 10.